The 3 T cell receptor beta chains below come from one sample, sequenced in a study of cytomegalovirus exposure and HLA in healthy donors (dated 2017 in TCRdb). The library was produced with the immunoSEQ multiplex PCR assay. The multiplex PCR relied on a mix of 60 forward primers for TCR Vbeta segments and 13 reverse primers for TCR Jbeta segments. As stored in TCRdb, this immuneACCESS dataset retains in-frame rearrangements with V and J assigned. A fraction of the clones does not appear; measured against another copy, unresolved V genes explain less than half of the discrepancy, and the remainder lacks a known reason. The sample's own table lists about 77,000 clones. The ten largest clones capture about an eighth of the sample. Input material: PBMCs. The receptors stem from a man over 45 in good health and CMV-seropositive.

The chain recombines TRBV25-1 with TRBJ2-3, with D tentatively TRBD2 (7 bases). This CDR3 has 17 amino acids. CDR1 and CDR2 (germline): MGHDK, SYGVNS. V was pared by 5 bases and J by 6 bases, with 24 bases between. CDR3 coding DNA: TGTGCCAGCAGTCTCTGGGGGGGCCGCCTGGATGGGGATACGCAGTATTTT. The encoded protein is CASSLWGGRLDGDTQYF.

The CDR3 spells CASSFGLAGVGEQFF. The CDR3 nucleotides are TGTGCCAGCAGCTTTGGGCTAGCGGGAGTGGGTGAGCAGTTCTTC. This chain joins TRBV7-8 and TRBJ2-1; TRBD2 aligns across 10 bases. This CDR3 has 15 amino acids. Trimming at V came to 3 bases and at J to 9 bases, leaving 8 bases not matched to a gene. CDR1 SGHVS and CDR2 FQNEAQ come from the germline V gene.

The chain combines TRBV7-9 with TRBJ2-1; 8 bases fit TRBD2. Trimming took 1 base from V and 6 from J; bases not matched to a gene: 5. The CDR3 is 15 amino acids. CDR1 SEHNR and CDR2 FQNEAQ come from the germline V gene (reference sequence). This chain's CDR3 is CASSLVGGRSNEQFF. The DNA of the CDR3 is TGTGCCAGCAGCTTAGTTGGCGGGAGGAGCAATGAGCAGTTCTTC. The entire variable domain, with the rest obtained from reference TRBV7-9 and TRBJ2-1, is as follows: DTGVSQNPRHKITKRGQNVTFRCDPISEHNRLYWYRQTLGQGPEFLTYFQNEAQLEKSRLLSDRFSAERPKGSFSTLEIQRTEQGDSAMYLCASSLVGGRSNEQFFGPGTRLTVL.